These 14 T cell receptor beta chains originate from one sample sequenced in a study of a mutant IDH1 vaccine in newly diagnosed glioma. As to time point: week 5, during vaccination. In every dose of vaccine, 300 ug of mutant IDH1 20-mer peptide was given alongside topical imiquimod. TCRdb's table, derived via immunoSEQ multiplex PCR, lists solely in-frame clones and lacks some. Counted here are nearly 30,000 clones, about 85% occurring once; the ten biggest clones make up under 4%. The antigens these receptors bind are not known. This specimen consisted of peripheral blood mononuclear cells (PBMCs), obtained from a glioma patient whose treatment included an IDH1 peptide vaccine. These receptors all come from a woman between 35 and 50 years old with glioma. Some clones in this sample may be carry-over from other donors' samples.

V and J are TRBV27 and TRBJ1-2, with D possibly TRBD1 on 5 matching bases. This CDR3 has 13 residues. V was trimmed by 4 bases and J by 6 bases, leaving 12 bases between them. Per germline, CDR1 MNHEY and CDR2 SMNVEV (reference sequence). This CDR3 is CASSSGTRDGYTF. The CDR3 DNA reads TGTGCCAGCAGTTCCGGGACCAGGGATGGCTACACCTTC.

This clone was recorded once. J is TRBJ2-1 and V is TRBV2, with D possibly TRBD2 on 6 matching bases. Germline assignment: CDR1 SNHLY and CDR2 FYNNEI. V shed 5 bases and J shed 10 bases, with 12 bases lying between them. The CDR3 loop spans 12 amino acids. The CDR3 sequence: CASSRGLSEQFF. The CDR3 DNA reads TGTGCCAGCAGTCGGGGACTTTCGGAGCAGTTCTTC.

This clone was observed a handful of times. The chain employs TRBV7-2 and TRBJ2-1; 8 bases are a match to TRBD1. The V gene's germline CDR1 is SGHTA and CDR2 FQGNSA. This CDR3 has 18 residues. V lost 2 bases and J lost 9; bases outside the gene matches: 18. CDR3: CASSLRTGTLGLHAEQFF. The CDR3 DNA reads as TGTGCCAGCAGCTTAAGGACAGGGACCCTAGGCTTACACGCTGAGCAGTTCTTC.

The V call is TRBV19, the J call TRBJ2-7; the match to TRBD1 covers 10 bases. CDR1 and CDR2 (germline): LNHDA, SQIVND (reference sequence). CDR3 length equals 15 residues. The trim removed 1 base at V and 5 bases at J, leaving 5 bases unmatched. CDR3 residues: CASSIVGTGVNEQYF. As DNA, the CDR3 is TGTGCCAGTAGTATAGTAGGGACAGGGGTGAACGAGCAGTACTTC.

This chain links TRBV11-1 with TRBJ1-1; 7 nucleotides match TRBD1. Germline CDR1 and CDR2: SGHAT and FQDESV (reference sequence). The ends lost 5 bases at V and 1 base at J; junction bases unmatched: 7. The CDR3 is made up of 15 amino acids. CDR3 in DNA: TGTGCCAGCAGCAGACGGGGGACAGCGAACACTGAAGCTTTCTTT. Its translation: CASSRRGTANTEAFF.

The chain combines TRBV5-1 with TRBJ1-5; the match to TRBD1 covers 12 bases. In germline, CDR1 is SGHRS, CDR2 YFSETQ. Trimming at V came to 4 bases and at J to 6 bases, leaving 5 bases not matched to a gene. The CDR3 totals 15 residues. CDR3 in DNA: TGCGCCAGCAGCCCCGGGACAGGGGGCTCTCAGCCCCAGCATTTT. Amino acids: CASSPGTGGSQPQHF.

The J gene is TRBJ2-2, the V gene TRBV7-9; 8 nucleotides line up with TRBD1. The CDR3 consists of 18 residues. Germline V CDR1 and CDR2: SEHNR, FQNEAQ (reference sequence). V was pared by 9 bases and J by 0 bases, with 15 bases of the junction left unmatched. The CDR3 sequence: CARKQTGQDSTNTGELFF. CDR3 DNA sequence: TGTGCCAGGAAACAAACGGGACAGGACTCCACGAACACCGGGGAGCTGTTTTTT. The whole variable domain, remainder taken from reference TRBV7-9 and TRBJ2-2, is DTGVSQNPRHKITKRGQNVTFRCDPISEHNRLYWYRQTLGQGPEFLTYFQNEAQLEKSRLLSDRFSAERPKGSFSTLEIQRTEQGDSAMYLCARKQTGQDSTNTGELFFGEGSRLTVL.

J is TRBJ2-3 and V is TRBV6-4, with TRBD2 matching 9 bases. This CDR3 has 16 amino acids. J lost 6 bases, V lost 6 bases, and 13 bases had no gene match. CDR1 is MRHNA and CDR2 is SNTAGT in the germline V gene. The CDR3 nucleotides are TGTGCCAGCAGCCCTGAAGGGGCGGGGGGGCCGGATACGCAGTATTTT. Its translation is CASSPEGAGGPDTQYF.

The chain joins TRBV7-2 to TRBJ2-3, with D possibly matching TRBD2 (5 bases). Trimming cost V 5 bases and J 0 bases, with 15 bases left between them. Looked up from germline, CDR1 is SGHTA and CDR2 is FQGNSA. This CDR3 contains 16 residues. The CDR3 coding sequence is TGTGCCAGCAGCCCGCGAGGAGCGGCTAGCACAGATACGCAGTATTTT. Translating it yields CASSPRGAASTDTQYF.

The rearrangement uses TRBV9 and TRBJ2-1; no reliable D call. With 0 bases removed from V and 12 bases from J, the gap between germline ends came to 13 bases. This CDR3 has 13 residues. The germline V gene has CDR1 SGDLS and CDR2 YYNGEE. The DNA of the CDR3 is TGTGCCAGCAGCGTAGAGGTCGTCGATTGGCAGTTCTTC. Protein sequence: CASSVEVVDWQFF.

In its sample, this clone was seen once. The rearrangement uses TRBV7-6 and TRBJ2-7; the D is unclear. V dropped 5 bases and J dropped 3 bases, with 17 bases sitting between them. Germline CDR1 SGHVS, CDR2 FNYEAQ. The CDR3 length is 15 residues. The CDR3 bases are TGTGCCAGCAGCCCACAAGAATCCAAGAACTACGAGCAGTACTTC. Translating it yields CASSPQESKNYEQYF.

This chain uses TRBV19 with TRBJ1-5; TRBD1 is a possible D gene (5 bases). V was cut by 3 bases and J by 6 bases, with 18 bases left in between. The germline CDR1 and CDR2 sequences are LNHDA and SQIVND (reference sequence). The CDR3 consists of 16 residues. This CDR3 reads CASSMDSGAVGQPQHF. The CDR3 DNA is TGTGCCAGTAGTATGGACTCCGGGGCGGTGGGTCAGCCCCAGCATTTT.

The chain joins TRBV13 to TRBJ2-3; D possibly corresponds to TRBD2 (5 bases). This CDR3 is built from 13 residues. Looked up from germline, CDR1 is PRHDT and CDR2 is FYEKMQ (reference sequence). V lost 11 bases to trimming and J lost 0 bases, with 12 bases between them. CDR3 loop: CAFSEGSTDTQYF. The CDR3 nucleotides read TGTGCCTTCAGCGAGGGTAGCACAGATACGCAGTATTTT.

The chain has TRBV23-1 and TRBJ2-7; no clear D gene. TRBV23-1 is an ORF, and what it does is uncertain. This CDR3 is built from 10 residues. V was trimmed by 11 bases and J by 6 bases, leaving 11 bases between them. CDR3 in DNA: TGCGCCCCGTGGGTTTCCGAGCAGTACTTC. Protein sequence: CAPWVSEQYF.